This T cell receptor beta chain originates from a study of blood T cell repertoires in COVID-19. Across the whole study: The cDNA or gDNA used as material had been derived from T cells, B-cell-depleted T cells, or PBMCs.

In the original processing: By means of reference gene primer amplification, nucleated cell counts were estimated. Clones were read by immunoSEQ multiplex PCR, and TCRdb kept only the in-frame ones, dropping some. That table furnishes V, J and clone size, whereas the DNA furnished D and trimming. The sample lists roughly 170,000 clones, about 84% seen once, with roughly 12% in the top ten. V shed 4 bases, J shed 9 bases, and the junction held 4 bases outside the gene matches. Germline V lookup: CDR1 SGDLS, CDR2 YYNGEE. The CDR3 spans 13 residues. The chain carries TRBV9 and TRBJ1-4; 9 positions match TRBD1. Sequencing input: PBMCs or T cells enriched from blood (not recorded which). This receptor was identified in a middle-aged man who had recovered from COVID-19. The DNA of the CDR3 is TGTGCCAGCAGCCCTGGACAGGGGAAAAAACTGTTTTTT. Translated: CASSPGQGKKLFF.